The rows below give T cell receptor beta chains drawn from one sample of a study of monozygotic twins with inflammatory bowel disease. Reprocessing the 5' RACE reads, TCRdb reports a single entry for every CDR3 protein and omits DNA. Its clone listing holds approximately 400,000 distinct CDR3 sequences. Sequenced input: blood. These receptor sequences come from a human donor with ulcerative colitis or Crohn's disease, or a healthy co-twin of an affected twin (not recorded which). The CDR3 runs from the conserved cysteine through the conserved F or W.

J gene | V gene | CDR3 protein
TRBJ1-1 | TRBV5-1 | CASSSNRGNTEAFF
TRBJ2-1 | TRBV20-1 | CSAVPIMSSYNEQFF
TRBJ2-7 | TRBV10-3 | CAISDGLAAYEQYF
TRBJ2-1 | TRBV9 | CASSGSSPYNEQFF
TRBJ2-1 | TRBV6-2/TRBV6-3 | CASKRAGGETYNEQFF
TRBJ2-7 | TRBV7-9 | CASSSLGDPARYEQYF
TRBJ2-1 | TRBV5-6 | CASSPPSRGGFNEQFF
TRBJ2-2 | TRBV10-3 | CASRWLNTGELFF
TRBJ2-1 | TRBV25-1 | CASRVASGGNEQFF
TRBJ2-4 | TRBV20-1 | CSAILRGGAKNIQYF
TRBJ2-4 | TRBV5-1 | CASSPEANMQYF
TRBJ2-7 | TRBV6-6 | CASSYPAGAGEQYF
TRBJ1-1 | TRBV19 | CASSTGQGVNTEAFF
TRBJ2-1 | TRBV19 | CASRRPGADEQFF
TRBJ2-2 | TRBV11-3 | CASSPFDTGELFF